Presented here are 25 T cell receptor beta chains from one specimen sequenced in a study of blood T cell repertoires in COVID-19 (dated by TCRdb to 2018 to 2020). Preparation of the library involved the immunoSEQ multiplex PCR assay. Drawn from immuneACCESS, this table holds only the in-frame rearrangements with V and J called that TCRdb kept. Clones are partly lost; checked studies trace under half to an unresolved V gene and leave the rest unexplained. Across this sample there are fewer than 60,000 clones, with roughly 79% seen only once. The ten largest clones take up roughly 4% of the sample. The sequencing input was peripheral blood. The receptor source for this set is a man aged 55 to 69 with acute or convalescent COVID-19.

This clone appeared once. The chain carries TRBV27 and TRBJ1-2; the match to TRBD1 covers 9 bases. The CDR3 has 15 residues. Trimming at V came to 5 bases and at J to 8 bases, leaving 12 bases not matched to a gene. Per germline, CDR1 MNHEY and CDR2 SMNVEV (reference sequence). The CDR3 sequence: CASSRTPTGGEGYTF. CDR3 sequence (DNA): TGTGCCAGCAGTAGGACGCCCACAGGGGGCGAGGGCTACACCTTC.

The chain links TRBV29-1 to TRBJ2-2, with 9 bases matching TRBD2. Germline trimming cut 6 bases from V and 4 bases from J; bases unmatched to any gene: 3. Germline values: CDR1 SQVTM, CDR2 ANQGSEA. This CDR3 comprises 13 residues. The CDR3 spells CSVRRGGTGELFF. The CDR3 bases are TGCAGCGTGAGGCGGGGGGGCACCGGGGAGCTGTTTTTT.

This chain links TRBV2 with TRBJ1-1; 9 nucleotides align to TRBD1. From germline, CDR1 is SNHLY and CDR2 FYNNEI. CDR3 length: 14 residues. The junction had 7 bases not matched to a gene; V was cut back by 6 bases and J by 5 bases. CDR3 in DNA: TGTGCCAGCAGGGGACGGACAGGGGAAACTGAAGCTTTCTTT. Translating it yields CASRGRTGETEAFF.

The chain carries TRBV24-1 and TRBJ2-5; maybe TRBD2 (6 bases). CDR3 size: 16 residues. Trimming stripped 4 bases from V and 5 bases from J, with 19 bases between. From germline, CDR1 is KGHDR and CDR2 SFDVKD. CDR3 residues: CATSDSDNGGWETQYF. CDR3 coding DNA: TGTGCCACCAGTGACAGTGATAACGGGGGATGGGAGACCCAGTACTTC.

The V gene is TRBV2, the J gene TRBJ2-7; 8 positions agree with TRBD1. The germline V gene has CDR1 SNHLY and CDR2 FYNNEI. This CDR3 region has 15 residues. V was pared by 4 bases and J by 3 bases, with 8 bases of the junction left unmatched. The CDR3 spells CASSASDRVDYEQYF. DNA for the CDR3: TGTGCCAGCAGTGCCTCGGACAGGGTTGACTACGAGCAGTACTTC.

The chain employs TRBV6-5 and TRBJ1-4; D gene ambiguous. The germline V gene has CDR1 MNHEY and CDR2 SVGAGI. The CDR3 extends over 15 amino acids. V lost 6 bases, J lost 7 bases, and 18 bases lay in between. The CDR3 nucleotides are TGTGCCAGCAGGGACTTGGTAGGCGGTCGTGAAAAACTGTTTTTT. It encodes CASRDLVGGREKLFF.

The chain couples TRBV18 to TRBJ1-1; no definite D call. Trimming removed 1 base at V and 3 bases at J, with 6 bases between. Germline V gives CDR1 KGHSH, CDR2 LQKENI. The CDR3 has 13 residues. CDR3 protein: CASSPQRYTEAFF. Written as DNA, the CDR3 is TGTGCCAGCTCACCACAACGGTACACTGAAGCTTTCTTT.

The chain employs TRBV6-5 and TRBJ1-2; D is unresolved. Germline V gene lookup returns CDR1 MNHEY and CDR2 SVGAGI. The V and J ends lost 7 bases and 8 bases respectively, with 23 bases between them. The CDR3 contains 15 residues. The CDR3 reads CASTYTGSAELGYTF. The DNA for the CDR3 is TGTGCCAGCACCTACACCGGGTCCGCTGAGCTAGGCTACACCTTC.

This clone was recorded only once. Distinct nucleotide sequences in the sample also encode this CDR3. The CDR3 region has the DNA TGTGCCAGCAGCGTTAGCACCGGGGAGCTGTTTTTT. It codes for CASSVSTGELFF. The rearrangement links TRBV9 to TRBJ2-2; D is ambiguous. This CDR3 region has 12 residues. CDR1 is SGDLS, CDR2 YYNGEE, per germline. Trimming took off 2 bases at V and 4 bases at J, with 3 bases between the two ends.

The chain uses TRBV13 and TRBJ2-3; D unclear. V was trimmed by 4 bases and J by 2 bases, leaving 10 bases between them. Germline V gene data show CDR1 as PRHDT and CDR2 as FYEKMQ (reference sequence). This CDR3 has 14 residues. CDR3 DNA: TGTGCCAGCAGCTATCAGGATACCACAGATACGCAGTATTTT. Its translation: CASSYQDTTDTQYF.

This rearrangement joins TRBV7-8 to TRBJ1-1; 7 nucleotides match TRBD1. The germline V gene encodes CDR1 SGHVS and CDR2 FQNEAQ. Losses at the gene ends were 4 bases for V and 5 bases for J; bases not matched to a gene: 7. This CDR3 contains 14 residues. CDR3 protein: CASSYRQGITEAFF. The CDR3, as DNA: TGTGCCAGCAGCTATCGACAGGGAATTACTGAAGCTTTCTTT.

This rearrangement joins TRBV19 to TRBJ1-5; 10 bases line up with TRBD1. With V trimmed by 5 bases and J by 4 bases, 5 bases remained unmatched. The CDR3 is made up of 15 amino acids. Germline V gives CDR1 LNHDA, CDR2 SQIVND (reference sequence). As DNA, the CDR3 is TGTGCCAGTAGTTGGGACAGGGGTCCTAATCAGCCCCAGCATTTT. Its translation: CASSWDRGPNQPQHF.

The V gene is TRBV12-3 or TRBV12-4, the J gene TRBJ2-7; D unresolved. The CDR3 is 13 residues long. V gave up 1 base and J gave up 1 base, with 5 bases separating them. The CDR3 sequence: CASSLGRSYEQYF. The DNA for the CDR3 is TGTGCCAGCAGTTTAGGCAGGTCCTACGAGCAGTACTTC.

The chain carries TRBV2 and TRBJ2-7; TRBD1 aligns across 9 bases. The germline V gene has CDR1 SNHLY and CDR2 FYNNEI. Unmatched junction bases numbered 11, after V lost 9 bases and J lost 5 bases. This CDR3 contains 14 residues. The CDR3 DNA is TGTGCCAGTCAACGAGGGACAGGGTCGAACGAGCAGTACTTC. Protein: CASQRGTGSNEQYF.

This chain uses TRBV5-1 with TRBJ1-2; possibly TRBD1 for D (6 bases). CDR3 size: 13 residues. V dropped 7 bases and J dropped 2 bases, with 12 bases sitting between them. Germline assignment: CDR1 SGHRS and CDR2 YFSETQ. This CDR3 reads CASSPGTNYGYTF. The CDR3, as DNA: TGCGCCAGCTCGCCCGGGACAAACTATGGCTACACCTTC.

The rearrangement joins TRBV9 to TRBJ2-2; D is undetermined. V was clipped by 0 bases and J by 0 bases, with 9 bases between them. Germline lookup yields CDR1 SGDLS and CDR2 YYNGEE. The CDR3 totals 16 residues. CDR3 bases: TGTGCCAGCAGCGTAGCGGCCAGCGCGAACACCGGGGAGCTGTTTTTT. Its translation: CASSVAASANTGELFF.

The chain uses TRBV4-2 and TRBJ2-2, with TRBD2 matching over 9 bases. The CDR3 is made up of 16 amino acids. After removal of 0 bases from V and 6 bases from J, the junction contained 5 bases not matched to a gene. Germline V gene lookup returns CDR1 LGHNA and CDR2 YNFKEQ. The CDR3: CASSQESRGGAGELFF. The CDR3 DNA reads TGTGCCAGCAGCCAAGAGTCGCGGGGGGGCGCCGGGGAGCTGTTTTTT.

The genes are TRBV4-2 and TRBJ2-7; D remains unclear. Germline CDR1 and CDR2: LGHNA and YNFKEQ. V lost 2 bases and J 3 bases, leaving 8 bases between the germline ends. This CDR3 contains 13 residues. The DNA for the CDR3 is TGTGCCAGCAGCCAACCCAACAGCTACGAGCAGTACTTC. This gives the protein CASSQPNSYEQYF.

This chain uses TRBV10-3 with TRBJ1-1, with D possibly TRBD1 on 6 matching bases. Germline CDR1 and CDR2: ENHRY and SYGVKD. The CDR3 totals 14 residues. Deletions cut 1 base from V and 3 bases from J, with 9 bases between. The DNA for the CDR3 is TGTGCCATCAGTGAGTACAGGGATGACACTGAAGCTTTCTTT. Residues: CAISEYRDDTEAFF.

The rearrangement links TRBV2 to TRBJ2-7; 10 bases agree with TRBD1. The germline V gene has CDR1 SNHLY and CDR2 FYNNEI. The CDR3 length is 15 residues. J gave up 3 bases and V 5 bases, and 7 bases lay outside the gene matches. Written as DNA, the CDR3 is TGTGCCAGCAGTTCTGACAGGGGGCCGAGCTACGAGCAGTACTTC. Translated, it gives CASSSDRGPSYEQYF.

The chain recombines TRBV5-1 with TRBJ2-7, with 9 bases matching TRBD2. The CDR3 is made up of 16 amino acids. CDR1 and CDR2 from the germline V gene are SGHRS and YFSETQ. Trimming cost V 0 bases and J 0 bases; bases outside gene matches: 4. The CDR3, as DNA: TGCGCCAGCAGCTTGGAGGCGGGGGGGCTCTCCTACGAGCAGTACTTC. Its translation: CASSLEAGGLSYEQYF.

V is TRBV6-5 and J is TRBJ2-1; TRBD2 agrees at 15 bases. The CDR3 sequence is 14 residues long. V shed 11 bases, J shed 9 bases, and the junction held 8 bases outside the gene matches. In germline, CDR1 is MNHEY, CDR2 SVGAGI. The CDR3 nucleotides read TGTGCCTCGAGGACTAGCGGGGGGGGTGGTGAGCAGTTCTTC. Its translation is CASRTSGGGGEQFF.

CDR3 bases: TGTGCCAGCAGTCCTGGGCCCAATGAGCAGTTCTTC. This gives the protein CASSPGPNEQFF. The chain employs TRBV5-6 and TRBJ2-1; D is uncertain. Per the germline V gene, CDR1 is SGHDT and CDR2 is YYEEEE. The CDR3 contains 12 residues. Trimming removed 5 bases at V and 6 bases at J, with 9 bases between. Drawing the rest from reference TRBV5-6 and TRBJ2-1, the complete variable domain is DAGVTQSPTHLIKTRGQQVTLRCSPKSGHDTVSWYQQALGQGPQFIFQYYEEEERQRGNFPDRFSGHQFPNYSSELNVNALLLGDSALYLCASSPGPNEQFFGPGTRLTVL.

The V gene is TRBV11-2, the J gene TRBJ1-1; D possibly corresponds to TRBD1 (6 bases). Germline V gene lookup returns CDR1 SGHAT and CDR2 FQNNGV. V dropped 4 bases and J dropped 5 bases, with 17 bases sitting between them. The CDR3 consists of 15 residues. CDR3 sequence: CASSSSTQGRTEAFF. The CDR3 DNA follows: TGTGCCAGCAGCTCCTCGACCCAGGGGAGAACTGAAGCTTTCTTT.

The V and J genes are TRBV4-1 and TRBJ1-1; D is unresolved. The CDR3 runs 14 residues. V dropped 0 bases and J dropped 2 bases, with 7 bases sitting between them. Germline assignment: CDR1 MGHRA and CDR2 YSYEKL. CDR3 nucleotides: TGCGCCAGCAGCCAAGAGGGGAGAAACACTGAAGCTTTCTTT. It yields the protein CASSQEGRNTEAFF.